This is a list of T cell receptor beta chains from one sample in a study of blood T cells in healthy people across ages. Each CDR3 protein is one row after TCRdb ran MiXCR on the 5' RACE reads. The data show around 1,000,000 distinct CDR3 sequences, roughly a quarter seen once. The sample also formed part of further work on T cells of mothers and their children.

Specimen: blood. The receptor set was obtained from a girl aged 2-15 years in good health. The CDR3 runs from the conserved cysteine through the conserved F or W. The D gene is left open where the match is weak. Expanded clones are given a class, and other clones once, few, many or no size at all.

v_call: TRBV12-3/TRBV12-4
j_call: TRBJ2-1
cdr3_length: 11
clone_size: .
d_call: .
cdr3_aa: CASSILNEQFF

v_call: TRBV5-1
j_call: TRBJ2-5
cdr3_length: 16
clone_size: .
d_call: .
cdr3_aa: CASSLGPSGPGETQYF

v_call: TRBV18
j_call: TRBJ2-5
cdr3_length: 13
clone_size: .
d_call: .
cdr3_aa: CASSPPSEVTQYF

v_call: TRBV27
j_call: TRBJ2-7
cdr3_length: 13
clone_size: few
d_call: .
cdr3_aa: CASTGTDSYEQYF

v_call: TRBV9
j_call: TRBJ1-2
cdr3_length: 15
clone_size: .
d_call: .
cdr3_aa: CASSVDGGANYGYTF

v_call: TRBV12-3/TRBV12-4
j_call: .
cdr3_length: 14
clone_size: .
d_call: .
cdr3_aa: CASSLSAEWREQFF

v_call: TRBV5-1
j_call: TRBJ2-7
cdr3_length: 13
clone_size: .
d_call: .
cdr3_aa: CASSSSASYEQYF

v_call: TRBV20-1
j_call: .
cdr3_length: 13
clone_size: few
d_call: .
cdr3_aa: CSAVEESSYEQYF

v_call: TRBV18
j_call: TRBJ2-5
cdr3_length: 13
clone_size: few
d_call: .
cdr3_aa: CASSPNFGETQYF

v_call: TRBV20-1
j_call: TRBJ2-5
cdr3_length: 14
clone_size: .
d_call: .
cdr3_aa: CSARDEDTQETQYF

v_call: TRBV4-3
j_call: TRBJ1-2
cdr3_length: 15
clone_size: .
d_call: .
cdr3_aa: CASSHDNRQPYGYTF

v_call: TRBV7-8
j_call: TRBJ2-3
cdr3_length: 17
clone_size: .
d_call: .
cdr3_aa: CASSTWIPGLGTDTQYF

v_call: TRBV7-2
j_call: TRBJ2-5
cdr3_length: 16
clone_size: .
d_call: .
cdr3_aa: CASSLVGGPSQETQYF

v_call: TRBV12-3/TRBV12-4
j_call: TRBJ1-4
cdr3_length: 14
clone_size: few
d_call: .
cdr3_aa: CASSFQGPKGELFF

v_call: TRBV6-2/TRBV6-3
j_call: TRBJ2-7
cdr3_length: 15
clone_size: few
d_call: TRBD2
cdr3_aa: CASSGGAGSSYEQYF

v_call: TRBV6-5
j_call: TRBJ2-4
cdr3_length: 13
clone_size: few
d_call: .
cdr3_aa: CAPLGGPRNIQYF

v_call: TRBV29-1
j_call: TRBJ1-2
cdr3_length: 10
clone_size: .
d_call: .
cdr3_aa: CSAEDEGYTF

v_call: TRBV13
j_call: TRBJ1-1
cdr3_length: 17
clone_size: .
d_call: .
cdr3_aa: CASSLGHVGSLNTEAFF

v_call: TRBV5-6
j_call: .
cdr3_length: 14
clone_size: .
d_call: TRBD2
cdr3_aa: CASSPSGLIYEQYF

v_call: TRBV28
j_call: TRBJ2-5
cdr3_length: 16
clone_size: .
d_call: TRBD2
cdr3_aa: CASSVGAGGLDETQYF

v_call: TRBV20-1
j_call: TRBJ2-2
cdr3_length: 12
clone_size: .
d_call: .
cdr3_aa: CSATRNTGELFF

v_call: TRBV11-2
j_call: TRBJ2-1
cdr3_length: 14
clone_size: .
d_call: TRBD2
cdr3_aa: CASSGTGGYNEQFF

v_call: TRBV6-6
j_call: TRBJ1-4
cdr3_length: 13
clone_size: .
d_call: .
cdr3_aa: CASSYAAGEKLFF

v_call: TRBV29-1
j_call: TRBJ2-1
cdr3_length: 13
clone_size: few
d_call: TRBD2
cdr3_aa: CSVLAGVGNEPFF

v_call: TRBV5-1
j_call: TRBJ2-5
cdr3_length: 16
clone_size: .
d_call: TRBD1
cdr3_aa: CASSLDGTGGGETQYF

v_call: TRBV20-1
j_call: TRBJ2-3
cdr3_length: 15
clone_size: .
d_call: TRBD2
cdr3_aa: CSARKLAGPQDTQYF

v_call: TRBV4-1
j_call: TRBJ2-7
cdr3_length: 16
clone_size: .
d_call: TRBD2
cdr3_aa: CASSQERLAEYYEQYF

v_call: TRBV10-3
j_call: TRBJ2-1
cdr3_length: 16
clone_size: .
d_call: TRBD2
cdr3_aa: CAISGQRLAGGNEQFF

v_call: TRBV7-2
j_call: TRBJ1-5
cdr3_length: 15
clone_size: few
d_call: TRBD1
cdr3_aa: CASSPQGLSIQPQHF

v_call: TRBV5-1
j_call: .
cdr3_length: 18
clone_size: few
d_call: .
cdr3_aa: CASSRGSLSSTGTYEQYF

v_call: TRBV28
j_call: TRBJ1-1
cdr3_length: 12
clone_size: few
d_call: .
cdr3_aa: CASSFEFTEAFF

v_call: TRBV6-5
j_call: TRBJ2-1
cdr3_length: 15
clone_size: few
d_call: TRBD2
cdr3_aa: CASSSAGASYNEQFF

v_call: TRBV18
j_call: .
cdr3_length: 16
clone_size: .
d_call: TRBD2
cdr3_aa: CASSLLLAGGPNEQFF

v_call: TRBV15
j_call: TRBJ1-6
cdr3_length: 16
clone_size: .
d_call: .
cdr3_aa: CATSREVGQGYSPLHF

v_call: TRBV28
j_call: TRBJ2-1
cdr3_length: 15
clone_size: .
d_call: .
cdr3_aa: CASLSAGLAYNEQFF

v_call: TRBV11-3
j_call: TRBJ2-1
cdr3_length: 18
clone_size: .
d_call: TRBD1
cdr3_aa: CASSQSPVGTGGENEQFF